The clone carrying this T cell receptor (beta chain) showed up many times. The antigen is not known. This sample stems from a study of response to subunit inactivated influenza vaccine. Study-wide points: Every seasonal influenza vaccination brings in few new T cells, the authors suggested.

From the RT-PCR reads, TCRdb called clonotypes with MiXCR, one entry per CDR3 protein. The sample has about 520,000 distinct CDR3 sequences, 6% to 9% seen once; the top ten hold roughly 14%. Germline CDR1 DFQATT, CDR2 SNEGSKA (reference sequence). CDR3 size: 13 residues. Trimming stripped 5 bases from V and 2 bases from J, with 11 bases between. The gene calls are TRBV20-1 and TRBJ2-3; perhaps TRBD2 as D (6 bases). The origin of this receptor is a man aged 50 to 75 who received an inactivated influenza vaccine. The starting material was PBMCs from blood, obtained 23 months after vaccination. This chain's CDR3 is CSALADYTDTQYF. In DNA, the CDR3 is TGCAGTGCTTTAGCGGATTACACAGATACGCAGTATTTT.